This TCR beta chain was identified during a study of OX40 agonist ivuxolimab in advanced cancers. CDR3 length: 21 amino acids. V was pared by 4 bases and J by 2 bases, with 23 bases of the junction left unmatched. Only in-frame clones appear in the TCRdb table, and some are missing; sequencing was by immunoSEQ multiplex PCR. The table shows about 60,000 clones, with about 88% occurring only once. The origin of this receptor is an adult with an advanced solid tumor such as melanoma, head and neck, liver or kidney cancer. The specimen was CD4+ or CD8+ T cells sorted from blood, collected in a trial of the OX40 agonist ivuxolimab. J is TRBJ2-7 and V is TRBV23-1; the match to TRBD1 covers 10 bases. TRBV23-1 belongs to the ORF category, with a function that is uncertain. The CDR3 region has the DNA TGCGCCAGCAGTCCCAAGGGCGTACCGGGACAGGGGCCAAACCCCACCTACGAGCAGTACTTC. Translation gives CASSPKGVPGQGPNPTYEQYF.